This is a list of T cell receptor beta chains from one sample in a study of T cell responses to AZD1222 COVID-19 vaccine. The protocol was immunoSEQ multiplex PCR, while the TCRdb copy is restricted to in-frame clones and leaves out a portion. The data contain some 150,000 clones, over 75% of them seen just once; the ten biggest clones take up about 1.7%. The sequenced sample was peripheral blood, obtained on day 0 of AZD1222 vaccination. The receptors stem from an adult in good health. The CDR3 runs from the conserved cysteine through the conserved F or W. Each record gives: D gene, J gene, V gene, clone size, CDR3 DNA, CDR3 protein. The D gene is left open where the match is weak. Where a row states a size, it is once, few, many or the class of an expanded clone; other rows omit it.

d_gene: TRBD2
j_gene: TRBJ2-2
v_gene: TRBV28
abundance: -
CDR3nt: TGTGCCAGCAGTTTCCCCGGACTAGCGGGAGCCGGGGAGCTGTTTTTT
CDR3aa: CASSFPGLAGAGELFF

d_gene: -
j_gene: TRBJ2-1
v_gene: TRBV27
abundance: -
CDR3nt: TGTGCCAGCAGTTTATTAGGGACTCAGGAGCAGTTCTTC
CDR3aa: CASSLLGTQEQFF

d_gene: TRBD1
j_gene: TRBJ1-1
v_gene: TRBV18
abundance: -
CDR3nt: TGTGCCAGCTCACCTCCCACAGGGGTCGCTGAAGCTTTCTTT
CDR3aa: CASSPPTGVAEAFF

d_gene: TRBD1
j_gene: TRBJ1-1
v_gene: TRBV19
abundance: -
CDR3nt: TGTGCCAGTAGTACTTCGACAGGGTGGTTCACTGAAGCTTTCTTT
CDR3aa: CASSTSTGWFTEAFF

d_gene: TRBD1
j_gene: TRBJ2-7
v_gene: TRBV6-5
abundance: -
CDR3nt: TGTGCCAGCAGTCAACAGGGGAGCTCCTACGAGCAGTACTTC
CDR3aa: CASSQQGSSYEQYF

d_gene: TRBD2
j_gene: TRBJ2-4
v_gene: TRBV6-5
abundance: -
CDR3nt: TGTGCCAGCAGTTACCTAGCGGGAGAGGCCAAAAACATTCAGTACTTC
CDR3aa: CASSYLAGEAKNIQYF

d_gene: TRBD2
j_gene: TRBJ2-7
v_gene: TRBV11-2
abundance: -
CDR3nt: TGTGCCAGCAGCCCAGGAGCTAGCGGATCCTACGAGCAGTACTTC
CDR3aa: CASSPGASGSYEQYF

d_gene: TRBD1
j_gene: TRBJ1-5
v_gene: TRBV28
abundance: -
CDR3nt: TGTGCCAGCAGTCCATTTTTCGGACAGGGTAGCAATCAGCCCCAGCATTTT
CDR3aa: CASSPFFGQGSNQPQHF

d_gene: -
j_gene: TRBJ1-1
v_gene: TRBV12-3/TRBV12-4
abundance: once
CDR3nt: TGTGCCAGCAGTTCTGGCTATACTACGGGGGCTTTCTTT
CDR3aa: CASSSGYTTGAFF

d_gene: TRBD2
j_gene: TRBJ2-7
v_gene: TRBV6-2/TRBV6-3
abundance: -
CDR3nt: TGTGCCAGCAGTTACCCTCCTAGCGGGAGCATCTACGAGCAGTACTTC
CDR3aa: CASSYPPSGSIYEQYF

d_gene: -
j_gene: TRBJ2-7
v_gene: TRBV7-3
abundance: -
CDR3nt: TGTGCCAGCAGCTATACTCAGGGCTACGAGCAGTACTTC
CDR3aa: CASSYTQGYEQYF

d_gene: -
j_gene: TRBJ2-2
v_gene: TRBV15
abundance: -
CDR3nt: TGTGCCACCAGAGGACTCACGAACACCGGGGAGCTGTTTTTT
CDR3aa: CATRGLTNTGELFF

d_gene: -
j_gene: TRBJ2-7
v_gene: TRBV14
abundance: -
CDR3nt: TGTGCCAGCAGCACCCGGGGACCAAACTTCTACGAGCAGTACTTC
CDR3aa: CASSTRGPNFYEQYF

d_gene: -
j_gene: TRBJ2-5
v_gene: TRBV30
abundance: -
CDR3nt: TGTGCCTGGAGTGTTCGCGACAATGAATACTTC
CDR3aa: CAWSVRDNEYF

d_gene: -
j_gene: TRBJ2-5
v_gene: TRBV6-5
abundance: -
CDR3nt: TGTGCCAGCAGTCCCTGGGAGCGGCAAGAGACCCAGTACTTC
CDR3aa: CASSPWERQETQYF

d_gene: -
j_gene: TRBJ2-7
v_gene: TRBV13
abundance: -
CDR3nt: TGTGCCAGCAGCTTAGTCCTGGACGAGCAGTACTTC
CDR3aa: CASSLVLDEQYF

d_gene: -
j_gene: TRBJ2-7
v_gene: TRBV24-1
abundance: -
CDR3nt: TGTGCCACCAGTGAGTCGACACCACCTTTTTTCGAGCAGTACTTC
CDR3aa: CATSESTPPFFEQYF

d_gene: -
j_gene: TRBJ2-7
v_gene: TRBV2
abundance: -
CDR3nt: TGTGCCAGCAGTGAAGCCGCAGGACCCTCCTACGAGCAGTACTTC
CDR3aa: CASSEAAGPSYEQYF

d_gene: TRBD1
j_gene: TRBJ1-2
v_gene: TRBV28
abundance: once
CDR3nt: TGTGCCAGCAGACAACAGGGGTCGGGTGACTATGGCTACACCTTC
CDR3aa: CASRQQGSGDYGYTF

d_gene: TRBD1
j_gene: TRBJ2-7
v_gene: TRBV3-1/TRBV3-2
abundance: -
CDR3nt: TGTGCCAGCAGCCGGACAGGGCACGAGCAGTACTTC
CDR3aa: CASSRTGHEQYF

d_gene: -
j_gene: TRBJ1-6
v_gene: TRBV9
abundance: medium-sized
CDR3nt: TGTGCCAGCAGCGTAAATCATAATAATTCACCCCTCCACTTT
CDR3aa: CASSVNHNNSPLHF

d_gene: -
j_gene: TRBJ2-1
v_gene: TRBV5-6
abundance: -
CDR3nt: TGTGCCAGCAGCTTGGAGGTTGAGCAGTTCTTC
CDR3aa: CASSLEVEQFF

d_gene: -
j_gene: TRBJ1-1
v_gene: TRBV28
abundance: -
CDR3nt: TGTGCCAGCAGTTTACGACTTTCGGCTTTCTTT
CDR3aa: CASSLRLSAFF

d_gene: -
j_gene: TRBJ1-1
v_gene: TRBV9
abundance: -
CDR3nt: TGTGCCAGCAGCACATCGGTCGGGGGGGCCAACACTGAAGCTTTCTTT
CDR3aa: CASSTSVGGANTEAFF

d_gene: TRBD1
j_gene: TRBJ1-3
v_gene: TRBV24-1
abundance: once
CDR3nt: TGTGCCACAAGCAGGGGGGCTGGAAACACCATATATTTT
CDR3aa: CATSRGAGNTIYF

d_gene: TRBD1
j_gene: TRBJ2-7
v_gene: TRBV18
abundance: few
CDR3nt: TGTGCCAGCTCACCACTGGACAGGAGCTCCTACGAGCAGTACTTC
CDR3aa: CASSPLDRSSYEQYF

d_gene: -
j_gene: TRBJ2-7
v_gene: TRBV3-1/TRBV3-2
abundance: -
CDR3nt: TGTGCCAGCAGCCCTCAAGGTACGGGAAGCTACGAGCAGTACTTC
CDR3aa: CASSPQGTGSYEQYF

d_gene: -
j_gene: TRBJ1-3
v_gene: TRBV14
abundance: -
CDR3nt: TGTGCCAGCAGCCAAGACAGGAGCTCTGGAAACACCATATATTTT
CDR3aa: CASSQDRSSGNTIYF

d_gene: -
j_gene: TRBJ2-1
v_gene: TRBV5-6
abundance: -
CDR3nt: TGTGCCAGCAGCTTTTTCCCCAAAGGGGATGTCGGCAATGAGCAGTTCTTC
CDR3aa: CASSFFPKGDVGNEQFF

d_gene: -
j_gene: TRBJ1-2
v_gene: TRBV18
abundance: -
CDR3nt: TGTGCCAGCTCACCACAGGGTCAGCTAACTATCGGCTACACCTTC
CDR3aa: CASSPQGQLTIGYTF

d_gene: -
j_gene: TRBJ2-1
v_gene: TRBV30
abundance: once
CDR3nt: TGTGCCTGGAGTGTATTAGGACCATACAATGAGCAGTTCTTC
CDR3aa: CAWSVLGPYNEQFF

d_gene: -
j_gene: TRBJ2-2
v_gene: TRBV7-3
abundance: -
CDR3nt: TGTGCCAGCAGCTTACTGAACACCGGGGAGCTGTTTTTT
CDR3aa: CASSLLNTGELFF

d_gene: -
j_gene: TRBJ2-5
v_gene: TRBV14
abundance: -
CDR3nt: TGTGCCAGCAGCCACTGGAAGAACAGTCAAGAGACCCAGTACTTC
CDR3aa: CASSHWKNSQETQYF

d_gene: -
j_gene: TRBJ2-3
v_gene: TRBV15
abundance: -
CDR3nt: TGTGCCACCCTCATCACAGATACGCAGTATTTT
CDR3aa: CATLITDTQYF

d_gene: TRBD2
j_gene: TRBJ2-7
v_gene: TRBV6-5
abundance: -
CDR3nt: TGTGCCAGCGGCCCCCCGCGGGGGACGACCTACGAGCAGTACTTC
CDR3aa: CASGPPRGTTYEQYF

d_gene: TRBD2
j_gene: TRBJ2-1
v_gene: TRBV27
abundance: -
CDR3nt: TGTGCCAGCAGTTTCGGGGGGGACAATGAGCAGTTCTTC
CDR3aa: CASSFGGDNEQFF

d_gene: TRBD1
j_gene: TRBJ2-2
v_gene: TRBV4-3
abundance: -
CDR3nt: TGCGCCAGCAGGACAGGGCTCAACACCGGGGAGCTGTTTTTT
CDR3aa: CASRTGLNTGELFF

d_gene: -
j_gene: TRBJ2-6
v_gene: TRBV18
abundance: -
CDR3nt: TGTGCCAGCTCACCAAACAGGGCTTCTGGGGCCAACGTCCTGACTTTC
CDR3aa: CASSPNRASGANVLTF

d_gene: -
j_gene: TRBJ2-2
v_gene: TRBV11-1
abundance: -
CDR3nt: TGTGCCAGCAGCCTCCAGGGGTTCGGGGAGCTGTTTTTT
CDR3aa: CASSLQGFGELFF

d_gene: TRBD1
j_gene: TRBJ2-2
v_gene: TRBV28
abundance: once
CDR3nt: TGTGCCAGCAGTATCACAGGGGGCGCCGGCACCGGGGAGCTGTTTTTT
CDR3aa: CASSITGGAGTGELFF

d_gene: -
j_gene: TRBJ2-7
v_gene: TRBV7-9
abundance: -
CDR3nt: TGTGCCAGCAGCTTAGCCGCGGGTCGTGGTGAGCAGTACTTC
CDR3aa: CASSLAAGRGEQYF

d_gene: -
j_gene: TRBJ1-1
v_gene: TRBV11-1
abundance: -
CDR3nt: TGTGCCAGCAGCTTAGCGCGGCAGGGTGAAGCCCCGAACACTGAAGCTTTCTTT
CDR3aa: CASSLARQGEAPNTEAFF

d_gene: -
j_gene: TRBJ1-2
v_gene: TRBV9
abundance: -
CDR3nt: TGTGCCAGCAGCTCCCGCCTTATTGGTTCAGGCTACACCTTC
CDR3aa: CASSSRLIGSGYTF

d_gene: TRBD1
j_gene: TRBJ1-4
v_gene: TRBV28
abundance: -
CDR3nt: TGTGCCAGCAGTGACAGGGGGGGTGAAAAACTGTTTTTT
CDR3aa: CASSDRGGEKLFF

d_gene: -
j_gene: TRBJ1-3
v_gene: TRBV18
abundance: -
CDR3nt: TGTGCCAGCTCACCAAGTCTGAAAGGTTCCGGAAACACCATATATTTT
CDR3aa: CASSPSLKGSGNTIYF

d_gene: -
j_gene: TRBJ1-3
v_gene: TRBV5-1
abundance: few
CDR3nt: TGCGCCAGCAACTCTGGAAACACCATATATTTT
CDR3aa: CASNSGNTIYF

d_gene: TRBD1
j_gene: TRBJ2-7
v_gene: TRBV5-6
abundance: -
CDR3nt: TGTGCCAGCAGCTGGGGACAGCTCTACGAGCAGTACTTC
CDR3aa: CASSWGQLYEQYF

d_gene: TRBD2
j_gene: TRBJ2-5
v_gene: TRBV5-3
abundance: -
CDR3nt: TGTGCCAGAAGCTCTACACTAGCGGGGCCGCAAGAGACCCAGTACTTC
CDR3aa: CARSSTLAGPQETQYF

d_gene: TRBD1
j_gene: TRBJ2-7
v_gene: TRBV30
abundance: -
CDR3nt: TGTGCCTGGCAAACCGGGACAGGGATTTACGAGCAGTACTTC
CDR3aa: CAWQTGTGIYEQYF

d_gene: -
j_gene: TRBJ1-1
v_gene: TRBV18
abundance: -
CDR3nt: TGTGCCAGCTCACTAGGGTTACAGGGGAACACTGAAGCTTTCTTT
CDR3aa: CASSLGLQGNTEAFF

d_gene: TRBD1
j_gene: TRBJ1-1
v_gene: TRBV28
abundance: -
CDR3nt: TGTGCCAGCAGGGCCACAGGGGGCTTTACTGAAGCTTTCTTT
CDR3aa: CASRATGGFTEAFF

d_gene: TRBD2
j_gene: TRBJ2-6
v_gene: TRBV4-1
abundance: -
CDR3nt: TGCGCCAGCAGCCAAGAAACAATCAAACCGGGACTAGTGGTTGGGGCCAACGTCCTGACTTTC
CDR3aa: CASSQETIKPGLVVGANVLTF

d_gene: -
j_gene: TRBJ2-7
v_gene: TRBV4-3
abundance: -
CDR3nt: TGCGCCAGCAGCCAAGGCAGGAGCTCCTACGAGCAGTACTTC
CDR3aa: CASSQGRSSYEQYF

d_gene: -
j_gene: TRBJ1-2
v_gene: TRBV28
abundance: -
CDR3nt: TGTGCCAGCAGCCTATTCGGCAGGAAACATGGCTACACCTTC
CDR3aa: CASSLFGRKHGYTF

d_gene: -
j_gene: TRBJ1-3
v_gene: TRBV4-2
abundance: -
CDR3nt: TGTGCCAGCAGCCAAGATTATACAGAATCCTCTGGAAACACCATATATTTT
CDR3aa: CASSQDYTESSGNTIYF

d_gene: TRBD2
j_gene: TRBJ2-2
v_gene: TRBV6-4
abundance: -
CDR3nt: TGTGCCAGCAGTGACTCTCCTAGCGGGGACACCGGGGAGCTGTTTTTT
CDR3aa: CASSDSPSGDTGELFF

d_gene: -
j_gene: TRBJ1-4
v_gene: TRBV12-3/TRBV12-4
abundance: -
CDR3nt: TGTGCCAGCAGTCTCCAGATGACGGAAAAACTGTTTTTT
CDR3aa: CASSLQMTEKLFF

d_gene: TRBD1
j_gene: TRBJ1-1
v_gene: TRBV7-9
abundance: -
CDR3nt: TGTGCCAGCAGCTTGGGGACAGGGGTCACTGAAGCTTTCTTT
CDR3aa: CASSLGTGVTEAFF

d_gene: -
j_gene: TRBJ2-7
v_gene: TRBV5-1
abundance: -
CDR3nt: TGCGCCAGCAGCTTGAGCCAGTTCTACGAGCAGTACTTC
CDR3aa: CASSLSQFYEQYF

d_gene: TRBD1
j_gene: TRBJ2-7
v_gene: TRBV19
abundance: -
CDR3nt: TGTGCCAGTAGTGCCTCCCGACAGGGCTCCTACGAGCAGTACTTC
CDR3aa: CASSASRQGSYEQYF